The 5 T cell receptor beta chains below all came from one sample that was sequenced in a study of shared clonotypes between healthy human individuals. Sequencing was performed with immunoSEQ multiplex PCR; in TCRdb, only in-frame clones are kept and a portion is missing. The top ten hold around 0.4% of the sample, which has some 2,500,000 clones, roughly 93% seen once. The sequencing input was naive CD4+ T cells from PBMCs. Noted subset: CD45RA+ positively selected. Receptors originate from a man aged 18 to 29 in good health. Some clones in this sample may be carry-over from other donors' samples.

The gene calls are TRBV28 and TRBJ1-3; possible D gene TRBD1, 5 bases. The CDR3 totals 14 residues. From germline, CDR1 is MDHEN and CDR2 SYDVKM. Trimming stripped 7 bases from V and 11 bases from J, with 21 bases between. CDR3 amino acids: CASIPGRRGRAIYF. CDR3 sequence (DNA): TGTGCCAGCATCCCGGGACGCCGCGGTAGGGCCATATATTTT.

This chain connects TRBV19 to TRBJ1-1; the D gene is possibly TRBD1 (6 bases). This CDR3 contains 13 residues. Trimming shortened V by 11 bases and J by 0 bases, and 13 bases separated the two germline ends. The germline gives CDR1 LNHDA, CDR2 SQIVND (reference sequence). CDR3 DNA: TGTGCCGCCAAGGACAGCCTGAACACTGAAGCTTTCTTT. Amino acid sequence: CAAKDSLNTEAFF.

The CDR3 bases are TGCAGCGTTGGGAGGGACAGGGTTGGCACTGAAGCTTTCTTT. As protein: CSVGRDRVGTEAFF. The rearrangement joins TRBV29-1 to TRBJ1-1; 9 bases match TRBD1. Germline V CDR1 and CDR2: SQVTM, ANQGSEA. This CDR3 has 14 residues. V was pared by 4 bases and J by 4 bases, with 7 bases of the junction left unmatched.

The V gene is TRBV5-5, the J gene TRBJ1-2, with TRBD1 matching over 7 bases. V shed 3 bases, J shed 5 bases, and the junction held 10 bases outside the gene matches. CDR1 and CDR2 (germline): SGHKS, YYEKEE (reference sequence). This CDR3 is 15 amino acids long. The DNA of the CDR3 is TGTGCCAGCAGCTCCCAACCGGGACAGACGTATGGCTACACCTTC. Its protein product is CASSSQPGQTYGYTF.

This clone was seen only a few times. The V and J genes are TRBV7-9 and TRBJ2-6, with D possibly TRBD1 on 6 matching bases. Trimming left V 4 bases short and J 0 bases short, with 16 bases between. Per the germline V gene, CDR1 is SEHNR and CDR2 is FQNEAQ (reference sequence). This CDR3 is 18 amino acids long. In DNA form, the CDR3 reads TGTGCCAGCAGCTACGGGCGGCAGGGGCTCTCTGGGGCCAACGTCCTGACTTTC. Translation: CASSYGRQGLSGANVLTF. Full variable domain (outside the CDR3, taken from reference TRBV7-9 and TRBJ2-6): DTGVSQNPRHKITKRGQNVTFRCDPISEHNRLYWYRQTLGQGPEFLTYFQNEAQLEKSRLLSDRFSAERPKGSFSTLEIQRTEQGDSAMYLCASSYGRQGLSGANVLTFGAGSRLTVL.